This T cell receptor (beta chain) derives from a study of blood T cell repertoires in COVID-19. Study information: The origin of the acute and convalescent COVID-19 samples was the United States, Italy and Spain.

Source study methods: Estimates of nucleated cell counts were drawn from the amplification of reference gene primers. Libraries were prepared by immunoSEQ multiplex PCR; TCRdb keeps only in-frame clonotypes and omits some of them. V and J calls and clone size are copied from that table; D and trimming were computed from the DNA. The sample carries about 430,000 clones, around nine tenths recorded once. Participants were aged 18 to 89 years from about two dozen US areas. A COVID-19 case was met by exposed participants within 2 weeks before study entry. CDR3 length: 13 amino acids. Trimming removed 0 bases at V and 7 bases at J, with 8 bases between. CDR1 and CDR2 (germline): SGDLS, YYNGEE.

The gene calls are TRBV9 and TRBJ1-5; possible D gene TRBD1, 5 bases. The source material was PBMCs or T cells enriched from blood (not recorded which). This receptor was obtained from a woman under 30 who had been exposed to COVID-19. The DNA of the CDR3 is TGTGCCAGCAGCGTAGAGGGGTGGCAGCCCCAGCATTTT. Translation gives CASSVEGWQPQHF.